The rows below give T cell receptor beta chains drawn from one sample of a study of T cell repertoires in cytomegalovirus infection. TCRdb reprocessed the reads with MiXCR, giving one entry per CDR3 protein. The sample has around 740,000 distinct CDR3 sequences; less than 40% are singletons. Material for sequencing was PBMCs. These receptors were obtained from a human donor in good health (CMV status not recorded). Some clones in this sample may be carry-over from other donors' samples. Each CDR3 is given without its conserved first and last residue.

cdr3_aa	v_call	cdr3_length
ASSELHTSGNTIY	TRBV28	13
ASGGTSVHEQF	TRBV6-5	11
ASSSAGGRYEQY	TRBV28	12
SARITGELF	TRBV29-1	9
AIARGSNQPQH	TRBV28	11
SASLLREGPYEQY	TRBV20-1	13
SVGGQDNQPQH	TRBV29-1	11
ASSRSTGEGTQY	TRBV28	12
ASSRQGEQF	TRBV7-2	9
ASSYASGYYEQY	TRBV6-5	12
ASRDRARGWQF	TRBV6-1	11
ASSFTRGAEKLF	TRBV27	12
ASNARGGFGQPQH	TRBV6-6	13
ASSVSAGPNTEAF	TRBV9	13
ASSSPQGANYGYT	TRBV7-2	13
SARQTRGGARNEQF	TRBV20-1	14
ASSLGRPTGPRAQY	TRBV12-3/TRBV12-4	14
AISGGTSDETQY	TRBV10-3	12
ATRTRGIYEQY	TRBV15	11
ASSHAVLDTQY	TRBV7-6	11
ASISLRLGPSEQY	TRBV28	13
ASSLDPGYNEQF	TRBV11-3	12
ASSAPGVAKNIQY	TRBV27	13
ASSITRTGRGQPQH	TRBV5-6	14
ASKPSRGGHTEAF	TRBV11-1	13
ATSRAGSGGLHSYEQY	TRBV15	16
ASNIQGPTDTQY	TRBV12-3/TRBV12-4	12
ASSQDYEKLF	TRBV4-1	10
ASSPGKLNTEAF	TRBV27	12
ASSYHRTGRITDTQY	TRBV27	15
ASSLRRSGANVLT	TRBV12-3/TRBV12-4	13
ASSYGGGDSGNTIY	TRBV6-6	14
ASRPIPRVAGLVATQY	TRBV11-2	16
ASSQADRVDGYT	TRBV4-1	12
ASSLSGYSYNEQF	TRBV6-2/TRBV6-3	13
ASGMYPRDNEQF	TRBV19	12
ASSYGGGRAYYEQY	TRBV6-5	14
ASSAGTLNYGYT	TRBV7-9	12
ASSQELAGEGDTQY	TRBV4-2	14
ASSQLPRRSYNSPLH	TRBV7-9	15
ASSPRTITGNQPQH	TRBV7-2	14
AIRLAGSDTQY	TRBV10-3	11
SVEGQGAGEQY	TRBV29-1	11
ASSLPVGGGAGNQPQH	TRBV28	16
ASSFRGGTAAYEQY	TRBV5-1	14
ASSIIGQELSSYNSPLH	TRBV19	17
ASSYGGINEQF	TRBV6-2/TRBV6-3	11
ASSYDFEGSEQF	TRBV6-2/TRBV6-3	12
ASSRQGRGEAF	TRBV11-1	11
ASTPGTGGAYEQY	TRBV28	13
ASSLEDQGGYREKLF	TRBV7-2	15